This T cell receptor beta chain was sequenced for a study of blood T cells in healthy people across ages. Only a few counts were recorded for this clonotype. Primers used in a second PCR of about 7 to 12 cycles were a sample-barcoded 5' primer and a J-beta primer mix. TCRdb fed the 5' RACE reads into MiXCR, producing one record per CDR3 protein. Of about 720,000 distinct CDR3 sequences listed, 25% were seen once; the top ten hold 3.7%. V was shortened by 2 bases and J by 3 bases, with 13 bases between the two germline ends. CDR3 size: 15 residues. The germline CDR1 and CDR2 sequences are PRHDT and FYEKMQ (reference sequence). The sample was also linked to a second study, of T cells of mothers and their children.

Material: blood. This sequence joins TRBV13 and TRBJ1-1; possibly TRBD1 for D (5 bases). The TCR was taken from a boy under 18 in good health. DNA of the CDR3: TGTGCCAGCAGCTTAAGGAGGGGATGGGACACTGAAGCTTTCTTT. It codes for CASSLRRGWDTEAFF.